These 9 T cell receptor beta chains came from one sample sequenced in a study of T cells expressing NK-cell markers. From its re-call of the 5' RACE reads, TCRdb lists each CDR3 protein once, without DNA. The sample holds under 500,000 distinct CDR3 sequences. Sequencing used blood T cells: a sorted CD56 or NKG2C T cell subset, CD4+ or CD8+ T cells, or bulk PBMC T cells (not recorded which). These receptors came from a woman between 18 and 70 years old in good health.

The V gene is TRBV29-1, the J gene TRBJ2-1; the D gene TCRdb calls, TRBD2, cannot be checked with no DNA. Germline V CDR1 and CDR2: SQVTM, ANQGSEA. The CDR3 length is 14 residues. The CDR3 loop is CIATGLGTNNEQFF.

V and J are TRBV20-1 and TRBJ2-1; lacking DNA, the TRBD1 call made by TCRdb goes unchecked. CDR1 DFQATT and CDR2 SNEGSKA come from the germline V gene (reference sequence). The CDR3 loop spans 15 amino acids. This chain's CDR3 is CSARDPRAGPNEQFF.

The CDR3: CASRVGQDPYGYTF. The rearrangement links TRBV5-4 to TRBJ1-2; TCRdb lists TRBD1, though no DNA is available to test this call. The CDR3 consists of 14 residues. Germline loops: CDR1 SGHNT, CDR2 YYREEE (reference sequence).

This chain links TRBV12-3 or TRBV12-4 with TRBJ1-4; without DNA, the TCRdb call of TRBD1 cannot be checked. This CDR3 spans 13 amino acids. CDR3 sequence reads: CASSGSGQAKLFF.

The chain's CDR3 is CSVAVPPSGNSGNTIYF. The rearrangement links TRBV29-1 to TRBJ1-3; checking the TCRdb D call of TRBD1 is not possible without DNA. The CDR3 is 17 residues long. Germline V gene sequence: CDR1 SQVTM, CDR2 ANQGSEA.

The chain is built from TRBV7-2 and TRBJ2-5; TCRdb outputs TRBD1, but without DNA this stays unchecked. CDR3 length: 13 amino acids. Per germline, CDR1 SGHTA and CDR2 FQGNSA. CDR3 sequence reads: CASSLYPPETQYF.

The CDR3: CAISEPTRDRGGYEQYF. The chain is built from TRBV10-3 and TRBJ2-7; the D gene TCRdb calls, TRBD1, cannot be checked with no DNA. There are 17 residues in the CDR3. The germline V gene encodes CDR1 ENHRY and CDR2 SYGVKD.

The chain uses TRBV15 and TRBJ2-5. The CDR3 contains 13 residues. Per the germline V gene, CDR1 is LNHNV and CDR2 is YYDKDF (reference sequence). This CDR3 is CATRANYQETQYF.

The genes are TRBV12-3 or TRBV12-4 and TRBJ2-1; TCRdb designates TRBD2, a call that cannot be tested without DNA. The CDR3 is 15 residues long. This CDR3 is CASSLDRGGIHEQFF.